This TCR beta chain was obtained from a study of CD8+ T cells in alopecia areata. In the study overall: Treatment ran 6 to 18 months, with 6 months of follow-up afterward. Study-wide findings and caveats: For lesional scalp, especially alopecia totalis/universalis, clonality was higher than in normal scalp.

Extracted from the samples, RNA was reverse transcribed into cDNA to serve as the sequencing template. TCRdb keeps only in-frame clones here, not all; method: immunoSEQ multiplex PCR. The table lists some 150,000 clones, around 58% of them singletons. This clone was seen a few times. Its specificity is not known. This CDR3 region has 13 residues. CDR1 and CDR2 (germline): SQVTM, ANQGSEA. With 7 bases removed from V and 0 bases from J, the gap between germline ends came to 12 bases. The receptor was derived from a human donor with alopecia areata. Here the sequenced sample was CD4+ T cells sorted from blood, taken at week 0. The chain employs TRBV29-1 and TRBJ1-1, with D possibly being TRBD1 (5 bases). The CDR3 DNA reads as TGCAGCGCCCTGGGACCCCTGAACACTGAAGCTTTCTTT. Encoded protein: CSALGPLNTEAFF.